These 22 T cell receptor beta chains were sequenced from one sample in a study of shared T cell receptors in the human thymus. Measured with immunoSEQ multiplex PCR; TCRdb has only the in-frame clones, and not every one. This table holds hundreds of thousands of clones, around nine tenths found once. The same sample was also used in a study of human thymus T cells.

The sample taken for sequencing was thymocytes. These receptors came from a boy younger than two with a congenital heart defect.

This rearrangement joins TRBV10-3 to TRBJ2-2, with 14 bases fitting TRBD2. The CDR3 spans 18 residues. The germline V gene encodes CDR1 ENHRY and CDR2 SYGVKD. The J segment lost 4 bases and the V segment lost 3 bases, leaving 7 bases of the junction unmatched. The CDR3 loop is CAISDGTSGSIGTGELFF. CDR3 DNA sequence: TGTGCCATCAGTGACGGGACTAGCGGGAGTATCGGCACCGGGGAGCTGTTTTTT.

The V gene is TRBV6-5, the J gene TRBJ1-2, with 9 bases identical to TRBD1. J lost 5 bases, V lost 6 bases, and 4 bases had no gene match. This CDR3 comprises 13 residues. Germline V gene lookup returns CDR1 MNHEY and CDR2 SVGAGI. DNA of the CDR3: TGTGCCAGCAGAAACAGGGGGCCTTATGGCTACACCTTC. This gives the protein CASRNRGPYGYTF.

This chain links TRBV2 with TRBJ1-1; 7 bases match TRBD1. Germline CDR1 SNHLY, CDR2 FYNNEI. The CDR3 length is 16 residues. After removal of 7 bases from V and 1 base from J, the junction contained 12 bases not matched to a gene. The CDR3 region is CASTSGGRRRNTEAFF. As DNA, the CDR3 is TGTGCCAGCACGTCAGGGGGGCGACGCCGGAACACTGAAGCTTTCTTT.

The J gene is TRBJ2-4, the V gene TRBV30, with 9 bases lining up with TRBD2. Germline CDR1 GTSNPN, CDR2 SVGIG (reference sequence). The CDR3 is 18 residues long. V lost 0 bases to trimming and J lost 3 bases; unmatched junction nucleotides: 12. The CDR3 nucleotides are TGTGCCTGGAGTGTATCTAGCGGGATCTCTCCTAACAAAAACATTCAGTACTTC. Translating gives CAWSVSSGISPNKNIQYF. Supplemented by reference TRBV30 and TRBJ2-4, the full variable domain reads SQTIHQWPATLVQPVGSPLSLECTVEGTSNPNLYWYRQAAGRGLQLLFYSVGIGQISSEVPQNLSASRPQDRQFILSSKKLLLSDSGFYLCAWSVSSGISPNKNIQYFGAGTRLSVL.

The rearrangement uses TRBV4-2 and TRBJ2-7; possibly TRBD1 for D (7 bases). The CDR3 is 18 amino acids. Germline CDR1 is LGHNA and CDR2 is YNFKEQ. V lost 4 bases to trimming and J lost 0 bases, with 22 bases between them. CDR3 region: CASSPVGQGGHSSYEQYF. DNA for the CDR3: TGTGCCAGCAGCCCAGTCGGGCAGGGGGGCCACAGCTCCTACGAGCAGTACTTC.

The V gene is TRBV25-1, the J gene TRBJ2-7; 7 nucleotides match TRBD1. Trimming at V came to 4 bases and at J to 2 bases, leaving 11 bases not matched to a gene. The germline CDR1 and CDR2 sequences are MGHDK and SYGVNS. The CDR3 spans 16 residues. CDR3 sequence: CASSAPSDRRPYEQYF. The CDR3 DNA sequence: TGTGCCAGCAGTGCTCCCTCGGACAGGCGGCCCTACGAGCAGTACTTC.

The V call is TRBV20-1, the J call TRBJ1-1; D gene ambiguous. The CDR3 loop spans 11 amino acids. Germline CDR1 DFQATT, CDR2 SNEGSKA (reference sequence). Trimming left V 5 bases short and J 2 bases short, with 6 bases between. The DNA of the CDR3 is TGCAGTGCTGATACAAACACTGAAGCTTTCTTT. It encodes CSADTNTEAFF.

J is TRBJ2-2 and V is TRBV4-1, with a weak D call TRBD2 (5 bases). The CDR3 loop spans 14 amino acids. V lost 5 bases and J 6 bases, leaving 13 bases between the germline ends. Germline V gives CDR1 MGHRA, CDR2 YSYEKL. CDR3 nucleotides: TGCGCCAGCAGCTTCCTGCGGGTCGCCGGGGAGCTGTTTTTT. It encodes CASSFLRVAGELFF.

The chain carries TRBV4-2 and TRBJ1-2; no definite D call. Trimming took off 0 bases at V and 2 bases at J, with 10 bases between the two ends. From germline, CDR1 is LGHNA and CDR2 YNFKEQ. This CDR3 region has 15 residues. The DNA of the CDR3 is TGTGCCAGCAGCCAAGATCCCAGTGTAAACTATGGCTACACCTTC. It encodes CASSQDPSVNYGYTF.

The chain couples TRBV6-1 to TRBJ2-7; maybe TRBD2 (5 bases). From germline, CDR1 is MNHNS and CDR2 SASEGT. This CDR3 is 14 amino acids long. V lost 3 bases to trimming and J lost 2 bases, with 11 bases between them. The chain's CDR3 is CASSEGQEAYEQYF. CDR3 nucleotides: TGTGCCAGCAGTGAGGGTCAGGAGGCCTACGAGCAGTACTTC.

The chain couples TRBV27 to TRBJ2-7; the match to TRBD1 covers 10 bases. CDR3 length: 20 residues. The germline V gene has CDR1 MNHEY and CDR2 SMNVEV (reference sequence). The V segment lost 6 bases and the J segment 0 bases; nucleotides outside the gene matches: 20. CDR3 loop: CASRPTIGTGALSSSYEQYF. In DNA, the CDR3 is TGTGCCAGCAGACCAACCATAGGGACAGGGGCGTTATCCAGCTCCTACGAGCAGTACTTC.

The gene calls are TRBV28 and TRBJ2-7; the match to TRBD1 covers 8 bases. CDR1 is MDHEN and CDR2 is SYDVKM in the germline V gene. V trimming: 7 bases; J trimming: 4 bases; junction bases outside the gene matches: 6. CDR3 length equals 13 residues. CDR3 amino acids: CASNRDRRYEQYF. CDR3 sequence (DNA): TGTGCCAGCAACCGGGACAGGAGGTACGAGCAGTACTTC.

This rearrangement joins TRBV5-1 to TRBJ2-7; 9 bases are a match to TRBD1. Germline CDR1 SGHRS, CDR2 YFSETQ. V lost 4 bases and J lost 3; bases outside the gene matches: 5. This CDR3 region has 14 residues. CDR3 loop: CASSQDRGDYEQYF. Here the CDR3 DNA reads TGCGCCAGCAGCCAGGACAGGGGCGACTACGAGCAGTACTTC.

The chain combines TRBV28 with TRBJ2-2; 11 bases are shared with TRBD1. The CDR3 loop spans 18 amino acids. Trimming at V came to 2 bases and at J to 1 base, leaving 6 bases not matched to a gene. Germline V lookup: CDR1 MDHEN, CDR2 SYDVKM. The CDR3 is CASSLRPGQGGNTGELFF. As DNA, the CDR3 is TGTGCCAGCAGTTTACGCCCGGGACAGGGGGGGAACACCGGGGAGCTGTTTTTT. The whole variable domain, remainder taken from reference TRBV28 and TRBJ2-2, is DVKVTQSSRYLVKRTGEKVFLECVQDMDHENMFWYRQDPGLGLRLIYFSYDVKMKEKGDIPEGYSVSREKKERFSLILESASTNQTSMYLCASSLRPGQGGNTGELFFGEGSRLTVL.

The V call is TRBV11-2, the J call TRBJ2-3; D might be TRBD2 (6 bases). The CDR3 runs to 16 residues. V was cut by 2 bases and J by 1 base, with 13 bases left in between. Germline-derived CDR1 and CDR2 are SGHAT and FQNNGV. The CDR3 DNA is TGTGCCAGCAGCTTAATTACGGGAGTAGGCACAGATACGCAGTATTTT. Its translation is CASSLITGVGTDTQYF.

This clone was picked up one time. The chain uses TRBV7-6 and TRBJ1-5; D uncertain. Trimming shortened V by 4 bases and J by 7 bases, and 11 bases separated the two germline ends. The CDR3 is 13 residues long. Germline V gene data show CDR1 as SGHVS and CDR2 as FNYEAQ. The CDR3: CASSSCGVQPQHF. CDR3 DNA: TGTGCCAGCAGCTCTTGCGGGGTCCAGCCCCAGCATTTT.

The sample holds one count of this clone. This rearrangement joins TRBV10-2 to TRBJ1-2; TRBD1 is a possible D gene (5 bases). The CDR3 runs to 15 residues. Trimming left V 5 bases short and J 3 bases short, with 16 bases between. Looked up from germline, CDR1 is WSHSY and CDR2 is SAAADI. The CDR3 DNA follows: TGCGCCAGCAGTCCCCGGGACGGGAGGGACTATGGCTACACCTTC. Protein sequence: CASSPRDGRDYGYTF.

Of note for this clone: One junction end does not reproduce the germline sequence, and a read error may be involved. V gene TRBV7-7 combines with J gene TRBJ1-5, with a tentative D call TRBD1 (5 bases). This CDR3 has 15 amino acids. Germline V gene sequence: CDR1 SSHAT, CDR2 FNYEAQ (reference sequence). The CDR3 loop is CASSPSGRGNQPQHF. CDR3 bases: TGTGCTAGCAGTCCTTCAGGGAGGGGCAATCAGCCCCAGCATTTT.

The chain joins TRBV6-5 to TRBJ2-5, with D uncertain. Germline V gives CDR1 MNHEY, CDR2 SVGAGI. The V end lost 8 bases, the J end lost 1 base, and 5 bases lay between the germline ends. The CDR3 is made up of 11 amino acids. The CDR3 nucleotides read TGTGCCAGCGCGTTCCAAGAGACCCAGTACTTC. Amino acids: CASAFQETQYF.

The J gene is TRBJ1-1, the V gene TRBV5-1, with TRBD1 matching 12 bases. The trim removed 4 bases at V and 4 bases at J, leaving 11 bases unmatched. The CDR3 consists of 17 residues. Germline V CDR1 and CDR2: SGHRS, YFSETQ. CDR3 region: CASSPLSGQGASTEAFF. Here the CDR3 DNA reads TGCGCCAGCAGCCCTCTATCGGGACAGGGGGCGAGCACTGAAGCTTTCTTT. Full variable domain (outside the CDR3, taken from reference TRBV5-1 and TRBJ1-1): KAGVTQTPRYLIKTRGQQVTLSCSPISGHRSVSWYQQTPGQGLQFLFEYFSETQRNKGNFPGRFSGRQFSNSRSEMNVSTLELGDSALYLCASSPLSGQGASTEAFFGQGTRLTVV.

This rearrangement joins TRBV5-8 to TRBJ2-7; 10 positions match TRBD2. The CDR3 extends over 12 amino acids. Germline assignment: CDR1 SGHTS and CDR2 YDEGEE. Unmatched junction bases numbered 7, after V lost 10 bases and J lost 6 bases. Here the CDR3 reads CAWGIAGGEQYF. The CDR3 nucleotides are TGTGCCTGGGGGATAGCGGGGGGCGAGCAGTACTTC.

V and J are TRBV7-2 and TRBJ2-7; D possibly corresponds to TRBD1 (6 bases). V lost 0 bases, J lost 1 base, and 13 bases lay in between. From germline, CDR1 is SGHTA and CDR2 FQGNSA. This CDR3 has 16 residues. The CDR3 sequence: CASSLARDTASYEQYF. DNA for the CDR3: TGTGCCAGCAGCTTAGCCCGGGACACGGCATCCTACGAGCAGTACTTC.